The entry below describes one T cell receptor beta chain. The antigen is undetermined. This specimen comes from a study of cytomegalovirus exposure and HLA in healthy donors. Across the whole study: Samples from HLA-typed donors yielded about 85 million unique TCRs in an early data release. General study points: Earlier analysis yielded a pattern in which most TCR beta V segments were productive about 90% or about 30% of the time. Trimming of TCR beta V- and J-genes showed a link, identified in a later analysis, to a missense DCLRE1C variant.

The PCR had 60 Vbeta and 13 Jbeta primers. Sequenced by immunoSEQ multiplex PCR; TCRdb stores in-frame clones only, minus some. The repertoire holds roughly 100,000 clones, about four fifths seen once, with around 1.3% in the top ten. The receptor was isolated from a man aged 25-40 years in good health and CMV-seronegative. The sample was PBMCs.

CDR3 nucleotides: TGTGCCAGTAGTAGGGACAGAACCTACGAGCAGTACTTC. Its translation is CASSRDRTYEQYF. The gene calls are TRBV19 and TRBJ2-7, with 7 bases fitting TRBD1. CDR1 and CDR2 from the germline V gene are LNHDA and SQIVND (reference sequence). Trimming took 4 bases from V and 2 from J; bases not matched to a gene: 2. The length of the CDR3 is 13 residues.